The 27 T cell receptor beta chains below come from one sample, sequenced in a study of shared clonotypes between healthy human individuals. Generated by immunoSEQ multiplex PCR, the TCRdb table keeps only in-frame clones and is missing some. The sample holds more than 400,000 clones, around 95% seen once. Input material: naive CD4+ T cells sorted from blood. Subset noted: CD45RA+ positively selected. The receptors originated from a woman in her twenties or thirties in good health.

For the CDR3, the DNA is TGTGCCAGCAGCCCGGGCCAGTTTAATGAAAAACTGTTTTTT. This codes for CASSPGQFNEKLFF. The chain links TRBV27 to TRBJ1-4; D is unresolved. This CDR3 spans 14 amino acids. Germline-derived CDR1 and CDR2 are MNHEY and SMNVEV (reference sequence). Trimming took off 6 bases at V and 4 bases at J, with 12 bases between the two ends.

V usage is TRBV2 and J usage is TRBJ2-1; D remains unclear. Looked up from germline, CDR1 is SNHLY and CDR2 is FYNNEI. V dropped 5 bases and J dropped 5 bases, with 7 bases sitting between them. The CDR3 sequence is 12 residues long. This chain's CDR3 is CASSSSNNEQFF. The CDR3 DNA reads TGTGCCAGCAGTTCCTCTAACAATGAGCAGTTCTTC.

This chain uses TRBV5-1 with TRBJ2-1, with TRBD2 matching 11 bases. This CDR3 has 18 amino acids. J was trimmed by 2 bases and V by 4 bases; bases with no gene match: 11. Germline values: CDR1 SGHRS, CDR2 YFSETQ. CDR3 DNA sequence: TGCGCCAGCAGCCCTGCCTTGATTAGCGGGAGGGCCTACAATGAGCAGTTCTTC. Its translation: CASSPALISGRAYNEQFF.

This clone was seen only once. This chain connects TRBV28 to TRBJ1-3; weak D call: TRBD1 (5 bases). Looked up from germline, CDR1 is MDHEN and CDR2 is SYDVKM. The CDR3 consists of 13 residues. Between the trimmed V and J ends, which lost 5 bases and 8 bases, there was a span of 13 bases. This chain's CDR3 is CASSTPGGYTIYF. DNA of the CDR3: TGTGCCAGCAGTACCCCCGGGGGGTACACCATATATTTT.

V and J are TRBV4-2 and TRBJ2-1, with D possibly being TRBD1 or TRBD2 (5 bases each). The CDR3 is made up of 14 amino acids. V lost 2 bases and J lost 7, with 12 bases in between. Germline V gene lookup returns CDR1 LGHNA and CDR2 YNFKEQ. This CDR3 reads CASSQRDPPNEQFF. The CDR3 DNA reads TGTGCCAGCAGCCAAAGGGACCCCCCGAATGAGCAGTTCTTC.

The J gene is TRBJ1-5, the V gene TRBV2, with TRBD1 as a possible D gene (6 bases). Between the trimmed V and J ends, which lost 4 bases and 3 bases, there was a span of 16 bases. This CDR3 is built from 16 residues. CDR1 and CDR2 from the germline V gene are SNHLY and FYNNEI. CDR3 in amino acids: CASSVRPGDDNQPQHF. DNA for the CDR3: TGTGCCAGCAGTGTAAGGCCAGGGGACGACAATCAGCCCCAGCATTTT.

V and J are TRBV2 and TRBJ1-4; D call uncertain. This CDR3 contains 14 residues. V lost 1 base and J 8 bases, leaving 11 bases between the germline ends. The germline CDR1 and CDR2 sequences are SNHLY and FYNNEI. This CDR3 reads CASSEVLLGEKLFF. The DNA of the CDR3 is TGTGCCAGCAGTGAAGTCCTCCTTGGAGAAAAACTGTTTTTT.

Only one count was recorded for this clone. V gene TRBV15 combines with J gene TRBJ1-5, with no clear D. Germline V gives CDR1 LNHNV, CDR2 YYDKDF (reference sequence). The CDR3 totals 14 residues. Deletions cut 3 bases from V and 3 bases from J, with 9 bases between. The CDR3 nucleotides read TGTGCCACCAGCAGGGACGCAAACAATCAGCCCCAGCATTTT. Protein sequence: CATSRDANNQPQHF. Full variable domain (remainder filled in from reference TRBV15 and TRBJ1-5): DAMVIQNPRYQVTQFGKPVTLSCSQTLNHNVMYWYQQKSSQAPKLLFHYYDKDFNNEADTPDNFQSRRPNTSFCFLDIRSPGLGDTAMYLCATSRDANNQPQHFGDGTRLSIL.

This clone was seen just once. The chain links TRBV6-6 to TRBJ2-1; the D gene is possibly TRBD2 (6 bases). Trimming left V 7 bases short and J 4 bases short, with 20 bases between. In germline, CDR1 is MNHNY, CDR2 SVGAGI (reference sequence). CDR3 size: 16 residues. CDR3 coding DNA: TGTGCCAGCAACCCCCGCGGGGCGGGTACTTACAATGAGCAGTTCTTC. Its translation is CASNPRGAGTYNEQFF.

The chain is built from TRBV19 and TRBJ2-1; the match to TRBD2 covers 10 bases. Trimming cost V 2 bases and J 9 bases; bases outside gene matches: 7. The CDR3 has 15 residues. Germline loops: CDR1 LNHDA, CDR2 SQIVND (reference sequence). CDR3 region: CASSISSGSTSEQFF. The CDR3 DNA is TGTGCCAGTAGTATATCTAGCGGGAGTACAAGTGAGCAGTTCTTC.

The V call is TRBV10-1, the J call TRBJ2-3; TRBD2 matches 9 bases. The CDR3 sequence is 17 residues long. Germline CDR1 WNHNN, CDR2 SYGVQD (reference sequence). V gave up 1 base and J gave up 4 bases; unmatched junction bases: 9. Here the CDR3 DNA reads TGCGCCAGCAGTGAGTGGAGTAGCGGGAGTGTGTCAGATACGCAGTATTTT. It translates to CASSEWSSGSVSDTQYF.

CDR3 coding DNA: TGCGCCAGCAGCTCCCAGGGGAGTGAGCAGTACTTC. Its translation is CASSSQGSEQYF. This sequence joins TRBV5-1 and TRBJ2-7; the D gene is possibly TRBD1 (6 bases). Per the germline V gene, CDR1 is SGHRS and CDR2 is YFSETQ. The CDR3 is made up of 12 amino acids. The ends were cut back, 3 bases at V and 7 bases at J, with 11 bases in the middle.

The CDR3 nucleotides are TGTGCCAGCAGACACCGCGGGGGGACAGCTGCCTACGAGCAGTACTTC. Translating gives CASRHRGGTAAYEQYF. V and J are TRBV28 and TRBJ2-5; possibly TRBD2 for D (8 bases). The DNA end favors TRBJ2-7, so the J call may be wrong. In germline, CDR1 is MDHEN, CDR2 SYDVKM. CDR3 size: 16 residues.

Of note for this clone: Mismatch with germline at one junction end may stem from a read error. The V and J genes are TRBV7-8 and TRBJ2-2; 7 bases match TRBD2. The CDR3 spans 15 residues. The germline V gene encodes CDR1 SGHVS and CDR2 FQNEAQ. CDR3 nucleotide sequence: TGTGCCAGCAGTTTAGCGGGCCTCAACACCGGGGAGCTGTTTTTT. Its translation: CASSLAGLNTGELFF.

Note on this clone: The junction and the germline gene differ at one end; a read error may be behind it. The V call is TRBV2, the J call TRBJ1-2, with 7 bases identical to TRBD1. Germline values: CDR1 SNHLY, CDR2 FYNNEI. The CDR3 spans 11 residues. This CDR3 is CAGRGVTGYTF. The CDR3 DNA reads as TGTGCCGGCAGGGGGGTCACTGGCTACACCTTC. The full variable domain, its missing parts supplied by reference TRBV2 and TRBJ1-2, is EPEVTQTPSHQVTQMGQEVILRCVPISNHLYFYWYRQILGQKVEFLVSFYNNEISEKSEIFDDQFSVERPDGSNFTLKIRSTKLEDSAMYFCAGRGVTGYTFGSGTRLTVV.

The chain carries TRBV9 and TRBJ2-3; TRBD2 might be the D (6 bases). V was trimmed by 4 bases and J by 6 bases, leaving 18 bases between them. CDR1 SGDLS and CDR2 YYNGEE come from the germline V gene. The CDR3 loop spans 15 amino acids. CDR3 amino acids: CASSSASHGGDTQYF. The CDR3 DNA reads TGTGCCAGCAGCTCAGCTAGCCACGGAGGGGATACGCAGTATTTT.

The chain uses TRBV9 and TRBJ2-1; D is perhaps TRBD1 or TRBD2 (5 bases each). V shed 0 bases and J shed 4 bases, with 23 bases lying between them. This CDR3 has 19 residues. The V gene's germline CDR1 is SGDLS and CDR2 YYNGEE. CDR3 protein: CASSVAPGTQAVGYNEQFF. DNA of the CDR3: TGTGCCAGCAGCGTAGCCCCAGGGACCCAAGCAGTGGGATACAATGAGCAGTTCTTC.

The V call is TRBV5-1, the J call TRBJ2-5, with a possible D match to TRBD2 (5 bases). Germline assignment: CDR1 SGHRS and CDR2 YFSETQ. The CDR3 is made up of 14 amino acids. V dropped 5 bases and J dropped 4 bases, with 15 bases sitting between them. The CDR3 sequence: CASSLPGSAETQYF. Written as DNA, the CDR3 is TGCGCCAGCAGTCTTCCGGGGAGCGCAGAGACCCAGTACTTC. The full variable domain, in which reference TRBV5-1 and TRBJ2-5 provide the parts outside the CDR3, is KAGVTQTPRYLIKTRGQQVTLSCSPISGHRSVSWYQQTPGQGLQFLFEYFSETQRNKGNFPGRFSGRQFSNSRSEMNVSTLELGDSALYLCASSLPGSAETQYFGPGTRLLVL.

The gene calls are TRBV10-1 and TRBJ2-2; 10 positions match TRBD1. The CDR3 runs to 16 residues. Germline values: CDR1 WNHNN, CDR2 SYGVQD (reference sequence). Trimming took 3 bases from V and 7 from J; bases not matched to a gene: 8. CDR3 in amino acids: CASSEGDRGIDGELFF. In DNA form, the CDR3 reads TGCGCCAGCAGTGAAGGGGACAGGGGTATTGACGGGGAGCTGTTTTTT.

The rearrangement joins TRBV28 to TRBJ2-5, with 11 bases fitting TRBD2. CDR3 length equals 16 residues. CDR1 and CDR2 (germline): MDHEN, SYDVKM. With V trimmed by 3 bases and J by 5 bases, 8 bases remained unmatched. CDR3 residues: CASSFLAGGRYETQYF. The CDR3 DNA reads TGTGCCAGCAGTTTCTTAGCGGGAGGGCGGTATGAGACCCAGTACTTC. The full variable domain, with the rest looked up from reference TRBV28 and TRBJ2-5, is DVKVTQSSRYLVKRTGEKVFLECVQDMDHENMFWYRQDPGLGLRLIYFSYDVKMKEKGDIPEGYSVSREKKERFSLILESASTNQTSMYLCASSFLAGGRYETQYFGPGTRLLVL.

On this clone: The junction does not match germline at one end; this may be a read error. The DNA of the CDR3 is TGTGCCTGGAAGAGGCTAGTTCAAGACACCCAGTACTTC. As protein: CAWKRLVQDTQYF. The chain couples TRBV30 to TRBJ2-5; unclear D gene. The CDR3 sequence is 13 residues long. Germline V gene data show CDR1 as GTSNPN and CDR2 as SVGIG (reference sequence).

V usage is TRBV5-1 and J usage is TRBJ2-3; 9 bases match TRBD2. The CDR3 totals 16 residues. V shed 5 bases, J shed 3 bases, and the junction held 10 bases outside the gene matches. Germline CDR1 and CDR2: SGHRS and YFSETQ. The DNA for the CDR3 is TGCGCCAGCAGTTCCAGACCAGCGGGGGGAACAGATACGCAGTATTTT. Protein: CASSSRPAGGTDTQYF.

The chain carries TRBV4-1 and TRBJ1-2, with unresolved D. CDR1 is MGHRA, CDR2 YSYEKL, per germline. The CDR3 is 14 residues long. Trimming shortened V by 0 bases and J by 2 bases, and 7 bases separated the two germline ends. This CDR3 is CASSQESGNYGYTF. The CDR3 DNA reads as TGCGCCAGCAGCCAAGAGTCAGGAAACTATGGCTACACCTTC.

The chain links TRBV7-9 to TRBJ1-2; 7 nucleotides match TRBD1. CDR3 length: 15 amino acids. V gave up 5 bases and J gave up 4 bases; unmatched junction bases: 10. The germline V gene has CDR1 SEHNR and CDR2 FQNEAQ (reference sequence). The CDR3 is CASSRGFWDSYGYTF. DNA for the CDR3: TGTGCCAGCAGCCGGGGGTTTTGGGACAGCTATGGCTACACCTTC.

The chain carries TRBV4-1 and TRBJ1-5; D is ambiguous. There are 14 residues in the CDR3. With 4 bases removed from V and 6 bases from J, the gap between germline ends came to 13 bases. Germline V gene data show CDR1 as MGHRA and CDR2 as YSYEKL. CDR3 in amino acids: CASSRTIGSQPQHF. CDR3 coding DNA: TGCGCCAGCAGCCGTACAATAGGGAGTCAGCCCCAGCATTTT.

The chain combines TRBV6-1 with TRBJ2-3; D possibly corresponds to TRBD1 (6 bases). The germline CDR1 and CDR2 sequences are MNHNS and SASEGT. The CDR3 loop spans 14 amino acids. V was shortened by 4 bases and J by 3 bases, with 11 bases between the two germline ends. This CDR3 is CASSGRDNTDTQYF. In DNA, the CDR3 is TGTGCCAGCAGTGGACGGGACAATACAGATACGCAGTATTTT.

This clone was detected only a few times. CDR3 in DNA: TGTGCCAGCGGCAGGGGAGGCGAAAAACTGTTTTTT. It translates to CASGRGGEKLFF. The rearrangement uses TRBV28 and TRBJ1-4; perhaps TRBD1 as D (6 bases). The CDR3 sequence is 12 residues long. Germline loops: CDR1 MDHEN, CDR2 SYDVKM. With 8 bases removed from V and 8 bases from J, the gap between germline ends came to 12 bases.